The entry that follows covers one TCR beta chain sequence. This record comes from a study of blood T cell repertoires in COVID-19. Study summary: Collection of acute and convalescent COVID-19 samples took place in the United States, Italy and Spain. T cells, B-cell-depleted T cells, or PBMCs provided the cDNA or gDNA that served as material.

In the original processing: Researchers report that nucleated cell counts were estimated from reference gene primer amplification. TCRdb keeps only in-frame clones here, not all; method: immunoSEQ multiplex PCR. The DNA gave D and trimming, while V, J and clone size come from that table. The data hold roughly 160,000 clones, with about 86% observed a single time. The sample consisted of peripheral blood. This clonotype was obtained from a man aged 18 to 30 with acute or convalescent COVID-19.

The DNA of the CDR3 is TGTGCCAGTAGTATGTGGGGCATTTCGGGTAATAGCAATCAGCCCCAGCATTTT. This translates into CASSMWGISGNSNQPQHF. The chain couples TRBV19 to TRBJ1-5, with D perhaps TRBD1 (5 bases). Germline CDR1 reads LNHDA; CDR2 reads SQIVND (reference sequence). Trimming left V 3 bases short and J 0 bases short, with 18 bases between. There are 18 residues in the CDR3.